The TCR beta chain described here comes from a study of cytomegalovirus exposure and HLA in healthy donors. There are a few counts of this clone. Its specificity is unknown. Study outcomes and limitations: There were several of the most significant clusters that appeared linked to common viral pathogens in a later analysis.

The primer mix had 60 Vbeta and 13 Jbeta primers. Clones were read by immunoSEQ multiplex PCR, and TCRdb kept only the in-frame ones, dropping some. Of around 150,000 clones listed, roughly three quarters are singletons. Germline V lookup: CDR1 WSHSY, CDR2 SAAADI. The CDR3 extends over 13 amino acids. V was pared by 7 bases and J by 0 bases, with 7 bases between. The sample comprised PBMCs. The receptor's source is a man aged 18 to 35 in good health and CMV-seronegative. The chain has TRBV10-2 and TRBJ1-5; no definite D call. In DNA form, the CDR3 reads TGCGCCAGCACTCACAATAGCAATCAGCCCCAGCATTTT. This codes for CASTHNSNQPQHF.